One sample yielded the 25 T cell receptor beta chains listed below, sequenced in a study of cytomegalovirus exposure and HLA in healthy donors. The PCR employed 60 Vbeta primers together with 13 Jbeta primers. TCRdb's table, derived via immunoSEQ multiplex PCR, lists solely in-frame clones and lacks some. The data show about 95,000 clones, around 70% seen once. The sequenced sample was PBMCs. The receptors come from a man in his 60s in good health and CMV-seronegative.

CDR3 sequence reads: CASSPGDTGVSKNIQYF. CDR3 nucleotide sequence: TGTGCCAGCAGCCCCGGGGATACAGGGGTATCCAAAAACATTCAGTACTTC. V and J are TRBV5-4 and TRBJ2-4; 7 bases map to TRBD1. The CDR3 length is 17 residues. The J segment lost 2 bases and the V segment lost 4 bases, leaving 12 bases of the junction unmatched. From germline, CDR1 is SGHNT and CDR2 YYREEE (reference sequence).

The J gene is TRBJ2-5, the V gene TRBV10-1; TRBD2 might be the D (5 bases). The CDR3 totals 13 residues. V gave up 6 bases and J gave up 2 bases, with 10 bases separating them. Germline-derived CDR1 and CDR2 are WNHNN and SYGVQD (reference sequence). The CDR3: CASSRTGQETQYF. CDR3 sequence (DNA): TGCGCCAGCAGCCGAACGGGGCAAGAGACCCAGTACTTC.

The chain is built from TRBV28 and TRBJ1-5; no clear D. The CDR3 extends over 14 amino acids. Trimming pared 8 bases from V and 5 bases from J, leaving 16 bases between. Germline lookup yields CDR1 MDHEN and CDR2 SYDVKM. The CDR3 DNA follows: TGTGCCAGCTTAACTTTTCGGGGAGATCAGCCCCAGCATTTT. Amino acid sequence: CASLTFRGDQPQHF.

V gene TRBV6-5 combines with J gene TRBJ2-5; 7 bases line up with TRBD1. The last part of the DNA fits TRBJ2-7 better; the J call may be wrong. The CDR3 covers 11 residues. Germline values: CDR1 MNHEY, CDR2 SVGAGI. CDR3 coding DNA: TGTGCCAGCAGTGACAGGGCCGAGCAGTACTTC. It is translated as CASSDRAEQYF.

This chain uses TRBV14 with TRBJ2-1, with TRBD2 matching 13 bases. Germline V lookup: CDR1 SGHDN, CDR2 FVKESK. V lost 4 bases and J lost 6; bases outside the gene matches: 9. This CDR3 is 17 amino acids long. The CDR3 nucleotides read TGTGCCAGCAGCCCGGGACTAGCGGGGAACTTTGGCAATGAGCAGTTCTTC. Protein product: CASSPGLAGNFGNEQFF.

This chain connects TRBV6-1 to TRBJ2-7, with 8 nucleotides matching TRBD1. This CDR3 has 14 amino acids. Losses at the gene ends were 3 bases for V and 2 bases for J; bases not matched to a gene: 3. Germline CDR1 is MNHNS and CDR2 is SASEGT. CDR3 coding DNA: TGTGCCAGCAGTGACGGACAGGGAGCCTACGAGCAGTACTTC. Protein sequence: CASSDGQGAYEQYF.

This sequence joins TRBV10-3 and TRBJ2-3; TRBD2 matches 7 bases. Per the germline V gene, CDR1 is ENHRY and CDR2 is SYGVKD. The CDR3 loop spans 16 amino acids. V was clipped by 0 bases and J by 1 base; unmatched bases: 4. CDR3 coding DNA: TGTGCCATCAGTGAGTCGTTAGGACTAGGCACAGATACGCAGTATTTT. This encodes CAISESLGLGTDTQYF.

A note on this clone: The junction shows a germline mismatch at one end, possibly a read error. V and J are TRBV7-9 and TRBJ1-6, with TRBD1 identical over 11 bases. This CDR3 is 15 amino acids long. The germline CDR1 and CDR2 sequences are SEHNR and FQNEAQ (reference sequence). This CDR3 reads CASSQGQGANSPLHF. Written as DNA, the CDR3 is TGTGCCAGCAGCCAAGGACAGGGGGCGAACTCACCTCTCCACTTT.

This chain connects TRBV6-1 to TRBJ1-5; TRBD1 is a possible D gene (5 bases). V was clipped by 6 bases and J by 5 bases, with 17 bases between them. The V gene's germline CDR1 is MNHNS and CDR2 SASEGT. The CDR3 totals 15 residues. The CDR3 region is CASRYAVRDYQPQHF. The CDR3 DNA reads TGTGCCAGCAGGTACGCCGTCAGGGATTATCAGCCCCAGCATTTT.

This chain links TRBV7-9 with TRBJ1-3; no definite D call. The CDR3 has 14 amino acids. Per the germline V gene, CDR1 is SEHNR and CDR2 is FQNEAQ (reference sequence). V was shortened by 10 bases and J by 2 bases, with 15 bases between the two germline ends. The CDR3 region has the DNA TGTGCCACACGTGAGGTTATCACTGGAAACACCATATATTTT. It is translated as CATREVITGNTIYF.

The chain uses TRBV28 and TRBJ2-1, with TRBD2 matching 8 bases. The V gene's germline CDR1 is MDHEN and CDR2 SYDVKM. V shed 3 bases and J 3 bases; nucleotides not matched to a gene: 7. The CDR3 loop spans 16 amino acids. CDR3 region: CASSFAASGYYNEQFF. The CDR3 region has the DNA TGTGCCAGCAGTTTTGCTGCTAGCGGGTACTACAATGAGCAGTTCTTC.

Only one count was recorded for this clone. Because the CDR3's place on the DNA is in doubt, the DNA is left out and the CDR3 is given as listed by TCRdb. V gene TRBV9 combines with J gene TRBJ1-2; the table's D gene call, TRBD1, was not cross checked with the DNA. CDR1 is SGDLS, CDR2 YYNGEE, per germline. The CDR3 length equals 14 residues, ends included. The CDR3 is CASSVAGGNDRSTF.

This clone turned up a few times. Written as DNA, the CDR3 is TGCGCCAGCAGTGAAGGGGGTTACGAGCAGTACTTC. Amino acid sequence: CASSEGGYEQYF. The genes are TRBV10-2 and TRBJ2-5, with a weak D call TRBD1 (6 bases). The J call may be in error: the DNA end matches TRBJ2-7 better. This CDR3 has 12 amino acids. Looked up from germline, CDR1 is WSHSY and CDR2 is SAAADI.

The chain joins TRBV10-1 to TRBJ2-7; TRBD2 is a possible D gene (5 bases). V lost 6 bases and J lost 3, with 12 bases in between. Germline CDR1 reads WNHNN; CDR2 reads SYGVQD (reference sequence). The CDR3 contains 13 residues. DNA for the CDR3: TGCGCCAGCAGGAGGGCACCGAACTACGAGCAGTACTTC. Its translation is CASRRAPNYEQYF.

The J gene is TRBJ2-7, the V gene TRBV6-5, with 8 bases aligning to TRBD1. This CDR3 is built from 13 residues. Germline CDR1 MNHEY, CDR2 SVGAGI. V was clipped by 8 bases and J by 2 bases; unmatched bases: 5. CDR3 residues: CASRDRSTYEQYF. The CDR3 coding sequence is TGTGCCAGCCGGGACAGGTCCACCTACGAGCAGTACTTC.

This chain's CDR3 is CASSWGLAGFNTDTQYF. CDR3 in DNA: TGCGCCAGCAGCTGGGGACTAGCGGGCTTTAACACAGATACGCAGTATTTT. The chain joins TRBV5-1 to TRBJ2-3, with 12 bases identical to TRBD2. The J segment lost 2 bases and the V segment lost 3 bases, leaving 7 bases of the junction unmatched. The CDR3 has 17 residues. CDR1 and CDR2 from the germline V gene are SGHRS and YFSETQ.

V usage is TRBV6-1 and J usage is TRBJ2-5; weak D call: TRBD2 (7 bases). Germline V gene lookup returns CDR1 MNHNS and CDR2 SASEGT. V lost 6 bases and J lost 5, with 16 bases in between. There are 14 residues in the CDR3. The CDR3 reads CASSARGGYETQYF. As DNA, the CDR3 is TGTGCCAGCAGCGCGAGGGGGGGCTACGAGACCCAGTACTTC.

This clone turned up a few times. V and J are TRBV9 and TRBJ2-3; 7 bases are a match to TRBD2. The CDR3 consists of 15 residues. Germline loops: CDR1 SGDLS, CDR2 YYNGEE. V was clipped by 2 bases and J by 0 bases; unmatched bases: 3. The CDR3 DNA is TGTGCCAGCAGCGTCGGGGGGTCTAGCACAGATACGCAGTATTTT. Its protein product is CASSVGGSSTDTQYF. Complete variable domain (other parts from reference TRBV9 and TRBJ2-3): DSGVTQTPKHLITATGQRVTLRCSPRSGDLSVYWYQQSLDQGLQFLIQYYNGEERAKGNILERFSAQQFPDLHSELNLSSLELGDSALYFCASSVGGSSTDTQYFGPGTRLTVL.

The chain couples TRBV4-1 to TRBJ2-2; 13 nucleotides agree with TRBD2. Germline V gene sequence: CDR1 MGHRA, CDR2 YSYEKL. Unmatched junction bases numbered 1, after V lost 6 bases and J lost 0 bases. The CDR3 spans 16 residues. DNA of the CDR3: TGCGCCAGCAGACTAGCGGGGGGGCCGAACACCGGGGAGCTGTTTTTT. Encoded protein: CASRLAGGPNTGELFF.

With regard to this clone: Its ends do not fully match the called genes, so a read error is possible. The chain links TRBV15 to TRBJ2-5; a possible D gene is TRBD2 (6 bases). In germline, CDR1 is LNHNV, CDR2 YYDKDF (reference sequence). This CDR3 has 12 amino acids. The CDR3 DNA reads TGTGCCACCAGCAGGGAAGGCGGGATGACTAACTTC. Its translation: CATSREGGMTNF.

V gene TRBV28 combines with J gene TRBJ1-4; 9 bases fit TRBD1. With V trimmed by 6 bases and J by 0 bases, 11 bases remained unmatched. Germline CDR1 MDHEN, CDR2 SYDVKM. CDR3 length: 18 amino acids. CDR3 protein: CASSAPGQGGSTNEKLFF. DNA for the CDR3: TGTGCCAGCAGCGCCCCGGGACAGGGAGGTTCAACTAATGAAAAACTGTTTTTT.

The CDR3: CASSPDGGVEQFF. CDR3 in DNA: TGTGCCAGCAGCCCAGACGGAGGGGTTGAGCAGTTCTTC. The rearrangement uses TRBV7-9 and TRBJ2-1; D is perhaps TRBD2 (6 bases). CDR1 and CDR2 from the germline V gene are SEHNR and FQNEAQ (reference sequence). The V end was cut by 5 bases, the J end by 9 bases, with 14 bases between. The CDR3 covers 13 residues.

This clone was counted a few times. The chain has TRBV25-1 and TRBJ2-7; 9 nucleotides align to TRBD1. J lost 4 bases, V lost 6 bases, and 7 bases had no gene match. This CDR3 spans 14 amino acids. Looked up from germline, CDR1 is MGHDK and CDR2 is SYGVNS. The CDR3 DNA is TGTGCCAGCAGCTCCGGGACAGGGCTATACGAGCAGTACTTC. Translation: CASSSGTGLYEQYF.

The chain's CDR3 is CASTPDGTPYSPLHF. The CDR3 nucleotides are TGTGCCAGCACCCCCGATGGGACACCCTATTCACCCCTCCACTTT. The J gene is TRBJ1-6, the V gene TRBV11-2; tentative D call: TRBD1 (6 bases). The V end was cut by 7 bases, the J end by 8 bases, with 18 bases between. Germline CDR1 is SGHAT and CDR2 is FQNNGV. This CDR3 is built from 15 residues. Based on the CDR3 plus reference TRBV11-2 and TRBJ1-6, the full variable domain is EAGVAQSPRYKIIEKRQSVAFWCNPISGHATLYWYQQILGQGPKLLIQFQNNGVVDDSQLPKDRFSAERLKGVDSTLKIQPAKLEDSAVYLCASTPDGTPYSPLHFGNGTRLTVT.

This clone was observed a single time. The chain is built from TRBV4-3 and TRBJ2-1; 10 positions match TRBD2. Trimming took 0 bases from V and 4 from J; bases not matched to a gene: 6. The germline V gene encodes CDR1 LGHNA and CDR2 YSLEER. This CDR3 spans 17 amino acids. CDR3 nucleotide sequence: TGCGCCAGCAGCCAAGACCTCGCTAGCGGGGGTTACAATGAGCAGTTCTTC. Translating it yields CASSQDLASGGYNEQFF.